Included here is one T cell receptor (beta chain) sequence, with context. Antigen unknown. This sample was included in a study of cytomegalovirus exposure and HLA in healthy donors. Study-level information: Of roughly 400 genotyped donors, 81% grouped in the Caucasian-associated ancestry cluster.

The germline V gene has CDR1 SEHNR and CDR2 FQNEAQ (reference sequence). V trimming: 1 base; J trimming: 15 bases; junction bases outside the gene matches: 11. The CDR3 is 15 amino acids. Regarding the study as a whole: For TCR beta chains, V- and J-gene trimming was later linked to a missense DCLRE1C variant.

Primers: 60 Vbeta forward and 13 Jbeta reverse. Per the study methods: Roughly 9.9 million shared chains were among the about 80 million unique TCR beta chains that a later analysis counted. The method was immunoSEQ multiplex PCR; TCRdb's version includes in-frame clones alone and lacks a portion of them. Clone size and the V and J calls come from that table; the DNA yielded D and trimming. Its table lists tens of thousands of clones. The V and J genes are TRBV7-9 and TRBJ2-1; 11 bases align to TRBD2. The receptor's source is a female donor in good health and CMV-seronegative. Source material: PBMCs. CDR3: CASSLVVAGGPEWFF. CDR3 nucleotide sequence: TGTGCCAGCAGCTTAGTTGTAGCGGGGGGGCCGGAATGGTTCTTC.